Reported below is one TCR beta chain. Its antigen is unknown. The CDR3 is made up of 15 amino acids. The germline V gene has CDR1 LNHDA and CDR2 SQIVND (reference sequence). The V gene end was trimmed by 8 bases and the J gene end by 7 bases; junction bases not matched to a gene: 14. The sample belongs to a study of cytomegalovirus exposure and HLA in healthy donors. Broader study findings: Among the CMV-associated chains, three were confirmed in vitro as specific for CMV antigens.

PCR involved 60 Vbeta and 13 Jbeta primers. Profiling relied on immunoSEQ multiplex PCR, and the TCRdb table lists in-frame clones only, not all of them. The sample contains around 210,000 clones, 79% of which appear only once. The gene calls are TRBV19 and TRBJ2-1, with 7 bases fitting TRBD1. The source of this sequence is a male donor in good health and CMV-seropositive. Sequenced material: PBMCs. CDR3 sequence reads: CASSPQTGIGNEQFF. DNA of the CDR3: TGTGCCAGTTCGCCTCAGACAGGGATCGGGAATGAGCAGTTCTTC. Full variable domain (outside the CDR3, taken from reference TRBV19 and TRBJ2-1): DGGITQSPKYLFRKEGQNVTLSCEQNLNHDAMYWYRQDPGQGLRLIYYSQIVNDFQKGDIAEGYSVSREKKESFPLTVTSAQKNPTAFYLCASSPQTGIGNEQFFGPGTRLTVL.